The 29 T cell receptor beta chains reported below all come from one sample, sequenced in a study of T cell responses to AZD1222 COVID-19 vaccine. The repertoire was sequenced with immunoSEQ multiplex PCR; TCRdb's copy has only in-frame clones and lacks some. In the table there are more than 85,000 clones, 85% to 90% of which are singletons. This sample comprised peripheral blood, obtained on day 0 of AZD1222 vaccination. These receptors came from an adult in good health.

The chain's CDR3 is CSARKNIQYF. The CDR3 DNA sequence: TGCAGTGCTAGGAAAAACATTCAGTACTTC. The rearrangement joins TRBV20-1 to TRBJ2-4, with no clear D. The CDR3 has 10 residues. Per germline, CDR1 DFQATT and CDR2 SNEGSKA (reference sequence). The V end lost 3 bases, the J end lost 4 bases, and 1 base lay between the germline ends.

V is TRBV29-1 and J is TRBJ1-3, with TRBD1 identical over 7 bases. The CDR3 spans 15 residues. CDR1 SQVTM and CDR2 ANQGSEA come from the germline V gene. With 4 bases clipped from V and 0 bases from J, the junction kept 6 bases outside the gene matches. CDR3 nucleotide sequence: TGCAGCGTTGCGGGACAGCCCTCCTCTGGAAACACCATATATTTT. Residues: CSVAGQPSSGNTIYF.

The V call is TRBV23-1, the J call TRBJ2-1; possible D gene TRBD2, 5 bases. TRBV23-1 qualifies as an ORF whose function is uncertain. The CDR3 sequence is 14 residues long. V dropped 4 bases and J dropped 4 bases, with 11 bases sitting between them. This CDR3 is CASSLTRIYNEQFF. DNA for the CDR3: TGCGCCAGCAGTCTCACTAGGATTTACAATGAGCAGTTCTTC.

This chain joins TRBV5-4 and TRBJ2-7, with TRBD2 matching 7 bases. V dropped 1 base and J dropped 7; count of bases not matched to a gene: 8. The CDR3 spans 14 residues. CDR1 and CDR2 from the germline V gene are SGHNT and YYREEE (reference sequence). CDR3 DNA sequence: TGTGCCAGCAGCTTGTGGGCGGGAGCGGGTGAGCAGTACTTC. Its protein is CASSLWAGAGEQYF.

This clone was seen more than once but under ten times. CDR3 sequence (DNA): TGTGCCAGCAGTTTGACCGGGGTCGCAATCGAGCAGTACTTC. This sequence encodes CASSLTGVAIEQYF. The rearrangement links TRBV6-6 to TRBJ2-7; TRBD2 might be the D (5 bases). In germline, CDR1 is MNHNY, CDR2 SVGAGI (reference sequence). The ends were cut back, 4 bases at V and 6 bases at J, with 16 bases in the middle. The CDR3 contains 14 residues.

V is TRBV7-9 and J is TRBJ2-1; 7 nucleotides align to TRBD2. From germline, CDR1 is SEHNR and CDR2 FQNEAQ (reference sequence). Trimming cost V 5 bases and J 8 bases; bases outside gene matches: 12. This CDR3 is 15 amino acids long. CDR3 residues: CASSVGLGSSYEQFF. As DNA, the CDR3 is TGTGCCAGCAGCGTCGGACTAGGGTCATCCTATGAGCAGTTCTTC.

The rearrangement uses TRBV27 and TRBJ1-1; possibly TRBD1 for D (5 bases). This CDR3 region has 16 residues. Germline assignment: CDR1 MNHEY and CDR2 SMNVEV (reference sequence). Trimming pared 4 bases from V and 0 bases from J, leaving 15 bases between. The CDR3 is CASSSRGWVMNTEAFF. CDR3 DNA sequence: TGTGCCAGCAGTTCGAGGGGTTGGGTTATGAACACTGAAGCTTTCTTT.

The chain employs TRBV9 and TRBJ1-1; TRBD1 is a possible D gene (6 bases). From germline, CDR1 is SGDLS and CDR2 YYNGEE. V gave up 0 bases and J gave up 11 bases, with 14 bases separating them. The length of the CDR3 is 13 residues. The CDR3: CASSVDQGHGAFF. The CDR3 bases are TGTGCCAGCAGCGTAGATCAGGGGCACGGTGCTTTCTTT.

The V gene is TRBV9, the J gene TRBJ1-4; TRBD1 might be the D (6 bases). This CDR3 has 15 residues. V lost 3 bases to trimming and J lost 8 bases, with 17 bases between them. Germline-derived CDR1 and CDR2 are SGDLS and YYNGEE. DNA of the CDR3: TGTGCCAGCAGCGCGACCGGGACCAGGGGAGAAAAACTGTTTTTT. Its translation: CASSATGTRGEKLFF.

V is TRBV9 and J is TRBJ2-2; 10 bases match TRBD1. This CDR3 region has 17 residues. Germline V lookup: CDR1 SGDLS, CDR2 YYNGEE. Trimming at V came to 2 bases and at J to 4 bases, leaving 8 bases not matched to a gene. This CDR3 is CASSVNSGTGVTGELFF. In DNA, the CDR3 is TGTGCCAGCAGCGTCAACTCCGGGACAGGGGTCACCGGGGAGCTGTTTTTT.

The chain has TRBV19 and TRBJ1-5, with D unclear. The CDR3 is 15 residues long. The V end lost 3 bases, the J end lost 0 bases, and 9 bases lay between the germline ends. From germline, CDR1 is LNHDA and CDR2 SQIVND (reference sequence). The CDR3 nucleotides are TGTGCCAGTAGTATTAGGGTTTATAGCAATCAGCCCCAGCATTTT. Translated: CASSIRVYSNQPQHF.

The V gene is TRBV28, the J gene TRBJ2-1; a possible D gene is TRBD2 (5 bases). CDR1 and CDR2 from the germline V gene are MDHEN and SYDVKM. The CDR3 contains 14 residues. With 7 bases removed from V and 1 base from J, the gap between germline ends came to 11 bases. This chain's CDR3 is CASMQEVSYNEQFF. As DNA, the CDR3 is TGTGCCAGCATGCAGGAGGTATCCTACAATGAGCAGTTCTTC.

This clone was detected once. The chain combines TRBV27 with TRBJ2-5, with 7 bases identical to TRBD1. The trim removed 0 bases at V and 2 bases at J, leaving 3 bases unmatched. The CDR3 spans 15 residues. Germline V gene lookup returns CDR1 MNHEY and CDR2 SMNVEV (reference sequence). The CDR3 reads CASSLSRQGQETQYF. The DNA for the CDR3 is TGTGCCAGCAGTTTATCCCGACAGGGACAAGAGACCCAGTACTTC.

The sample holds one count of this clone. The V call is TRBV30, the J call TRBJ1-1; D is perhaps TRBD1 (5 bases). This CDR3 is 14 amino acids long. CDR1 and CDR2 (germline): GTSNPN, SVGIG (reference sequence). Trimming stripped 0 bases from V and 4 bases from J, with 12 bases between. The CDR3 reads CAWSVVGAGTEAFF. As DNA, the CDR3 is TGTGCCTGGAGTGTAGTAGGGGCGGGCACTGAAGCTTTCTTT.

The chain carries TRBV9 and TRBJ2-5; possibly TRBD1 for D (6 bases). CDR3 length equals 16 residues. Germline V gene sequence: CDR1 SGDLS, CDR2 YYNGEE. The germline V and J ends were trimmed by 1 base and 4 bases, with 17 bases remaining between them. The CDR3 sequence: CASSVNGGAYGETQYF. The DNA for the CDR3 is TGTGCCAGCAGCGTAAATGGGGGCGCATATGGAGAGACCCAGTACTTC.

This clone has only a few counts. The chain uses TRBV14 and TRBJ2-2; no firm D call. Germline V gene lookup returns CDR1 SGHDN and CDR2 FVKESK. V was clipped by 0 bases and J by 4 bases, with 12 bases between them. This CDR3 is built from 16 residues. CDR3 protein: CASSQDLEGRTGELFF. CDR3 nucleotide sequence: TGTGCCAGCAGCCAAGATCTAGAAGGTCGCACCGGGGAGCTGTTTTTT.

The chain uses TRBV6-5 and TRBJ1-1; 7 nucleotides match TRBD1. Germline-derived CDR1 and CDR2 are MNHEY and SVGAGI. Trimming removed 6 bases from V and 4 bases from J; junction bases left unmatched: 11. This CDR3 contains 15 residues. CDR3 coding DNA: TGTGCCAGCAGCCCATTCAGCCAGGGGGGCACTGAAGCTTTCTTT. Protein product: CASSPFSQGGTEAFF.

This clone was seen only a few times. CDR3 sequence reads: CASSSPGRGGGYTF. The DNA for the CDR3 is TGTGCCAGCAGCTCCCCGGGAAGGGGTGGTGGCTACACCTTC. The chain recombines TRBV6-5 with TRBJ1-2; weak D call: TRBD1 (5 bases). This CDR3 comprises 14 residues. Per the germline V gene, CDR1 is MNHEY and CDR2 is SVGAGI. V shed 6 bases and J shed 7 bases, with 18 bases lying between them.

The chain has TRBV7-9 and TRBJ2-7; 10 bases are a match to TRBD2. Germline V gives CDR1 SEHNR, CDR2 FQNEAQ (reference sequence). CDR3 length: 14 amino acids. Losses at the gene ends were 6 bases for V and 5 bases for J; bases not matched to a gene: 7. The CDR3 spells CASSLAGVVDEQYF. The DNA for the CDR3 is TGTGCCAGCAGTCTAGCGGGAGTCGTCGACGAGCAGTACTTC.

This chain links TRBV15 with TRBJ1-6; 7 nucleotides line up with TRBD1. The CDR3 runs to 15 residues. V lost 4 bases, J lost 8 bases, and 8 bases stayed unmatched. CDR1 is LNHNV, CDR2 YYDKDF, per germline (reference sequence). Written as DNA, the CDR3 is TGTGCCACCAGCATCCAAACAGGGGTTCATTCACCCCTCCACTTT. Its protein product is CATSIQTGVHSPLHF.

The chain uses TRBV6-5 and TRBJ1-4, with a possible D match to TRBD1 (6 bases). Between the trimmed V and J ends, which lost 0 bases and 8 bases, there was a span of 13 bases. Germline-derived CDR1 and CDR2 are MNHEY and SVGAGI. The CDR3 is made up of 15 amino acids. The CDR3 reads CASSYSRGETEKLFF. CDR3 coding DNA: TGTGCCAGCAGTTACTCTAGGGGGGAAACCGAAAAACTGTTTTTT.

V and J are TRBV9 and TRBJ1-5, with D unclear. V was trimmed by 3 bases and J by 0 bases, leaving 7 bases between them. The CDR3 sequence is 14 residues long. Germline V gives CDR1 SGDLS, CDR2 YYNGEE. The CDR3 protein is CASSGGDSNQPQHF. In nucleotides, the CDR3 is TGTGCCAGCAGCGGCGGGGATAGCAATCAGCCCCAGCATTTT.

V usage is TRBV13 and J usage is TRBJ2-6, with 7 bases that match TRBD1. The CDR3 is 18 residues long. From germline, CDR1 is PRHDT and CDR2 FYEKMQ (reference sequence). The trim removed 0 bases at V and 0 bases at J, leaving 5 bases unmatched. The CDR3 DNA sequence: TGTGCCAGCAGCTTAGGGGGACAGTTTAGCTCTGGGGCCAACGTCCTGACTTTC. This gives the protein CASSLGGQFSSGANVLTF.

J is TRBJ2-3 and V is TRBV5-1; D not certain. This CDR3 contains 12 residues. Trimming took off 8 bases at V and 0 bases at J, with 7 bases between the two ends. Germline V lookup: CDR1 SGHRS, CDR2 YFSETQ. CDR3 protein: CASAVSTDTQYF. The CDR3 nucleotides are TGCGCCAGTGCAGTGAGCACAGATACGCAGTATTTT.

This chain's CDR3 is CASSEFVGSYGYTF. CDR3 DNA: TGCGCCAGCAGTGAGTTTGTGGGGTCGTATGGCTACACCTTC. The chain couples TRBV10-1 to TRBJ1-2; D gene unclear. Trimming cost V 1 base and J 5 bases, with 11 bases left between them. The CDR3 length is 14 residues. Looked up from germline, CDR1 is WNHNN and CDR2 is SYGVQD (reference sequence).

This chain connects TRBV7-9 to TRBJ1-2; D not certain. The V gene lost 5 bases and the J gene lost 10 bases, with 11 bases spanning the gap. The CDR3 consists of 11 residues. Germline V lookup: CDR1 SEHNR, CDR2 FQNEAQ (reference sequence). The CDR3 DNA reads TGTGCCAGCAGCCCGAGGGTGGACTACACCTTC. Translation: CASSPRVDYTF.

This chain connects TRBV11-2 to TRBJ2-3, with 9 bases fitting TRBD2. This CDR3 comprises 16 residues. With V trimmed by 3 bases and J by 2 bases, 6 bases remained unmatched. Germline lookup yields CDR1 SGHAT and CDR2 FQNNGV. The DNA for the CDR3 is TGTGCCAGCAGCTTCTTGGCTAGCGGGAACACAGATACGCAGTATTTT. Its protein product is CASSFLASGNTDTQYF.

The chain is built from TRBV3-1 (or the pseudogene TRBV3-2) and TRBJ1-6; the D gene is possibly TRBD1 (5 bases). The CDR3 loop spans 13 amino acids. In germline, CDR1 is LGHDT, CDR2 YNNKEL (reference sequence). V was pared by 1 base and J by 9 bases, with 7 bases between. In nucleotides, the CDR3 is TGTGCCAGCAGCCAAGCCGGGGCTTCACCCCTCCACTTT. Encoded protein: CASSQAGASPLHF.

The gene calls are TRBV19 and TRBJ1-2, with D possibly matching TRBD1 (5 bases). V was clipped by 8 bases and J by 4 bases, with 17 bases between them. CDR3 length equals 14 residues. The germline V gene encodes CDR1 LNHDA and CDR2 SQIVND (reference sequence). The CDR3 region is CASASPGRVYGYTF. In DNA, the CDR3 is TGTGCCAGTGCTTCTCCGGGGCGGGTCTATGGCTACACCTTC.